The rows below give T cell receptor beta chains drawn from one sample of a study of T cells in Graves' hyperthyroidism and ophthalmopathy. TCRdb re-derived calls from the multiplex PCR reads in MiXCR, one entry per CDR3 protein. The table includes 500,000 to 800,000 distinct CDR3 sequences, just under 45% detected once. Sequenced material: peripheral blood or thyroid tissue (not recorded which). These receptors all come from an adult man with Graves' disease, either hyperthyroidism or ophthalmopathy (not recorded which). The CDR3 runs from the conserved cysteine through the conserved F or W. D genes are given only for firm matches. Where a row states a size, it is once, few, many or the class of an expanded clone; other rows omit it.

abundance,v_gene,j_gene,d_gene,len,CDR3aa,CDR3nt
NA,TRBV29-1,TRBJ1-5,NA,8,CSVESQHF,TGCAGCGTTGAAAGTCAGCATTTT
NA,TRBV2,TRBJ1-5,NA,14,CASYGGLLSQPRHF,TGTGCCAGTTATGGGGGATTATTGAGTCAGCCCCGGCATTTT
NA,TRBV11-2,TRBJ1-2,NA,14,CASSHGSRPYGYTF,TGTGCCAGCAGCCACGGGAGCCGGCCCTATGGCTACACCTTC
NA,TRBV10-3,TRBJ1-6,NA,12,CATYTDNSPLHF,TGTGCCACTTACACCGATAATTCACCCCTCCACTTT
many,TRBV2,TRBJ1-6,NA,16,CASSETQAMGKSPLHF,TGTGCCAGCAGTGAAACGCAGGCCATGGGGAAGTCACCCCTCCACTTT
few,TRBV20-1,TRBJ1-5,TRBD1,18,CSARDGGQGTTSNQPQHF,TGCAGTGCTAGAGATGGGGGACAGGGGACGACAAGCAATCAGCCCCAGCATTTT
few,TRBV11-3,TRBJ1-1,TRBD1,15,CASSSYRGSDTEAFF,TGTGCCAGCAGCTCCTACAGGGGATCGGACACTGAAGCTTTCTTT
NA,TRBV10-2,TRBJ2-7,TRBD2,14,CASSRTAGVYEQYF,TGTGCCAGCAGTCGAACCGCGGGGGTGTACGAGCAGTACTTC
few,TRBV5-1,TRBJ1-1,NA,14,CASSSGTPGTEAFF,TGCGCCAGCAGTTCCGGGACGCCGGGGACTGAAGCTTTCTTT
NA,TRBV15,TRBJ1-5,NA,16,CATSSVRTATQSPQHF,TGTGCCACCAGCAGTGTTCGGACCGCGACTCAGTCGCCCCAGCATTTT
many,TRBV7-9,TRBJ1-4,TRBD1,15,CASSPDRGQNEKLFF,TGTGCCAGCAGCCCCGACAGGGGACAAAATGAAAAACTGTTTTTT
NA,TRBV10-3,TRBJ2-5,TRBD2,15,CASRVQRGGSKTQYF,TGTGCCAGCAGAGTGCAGCGGGGGGGCTCGAAGACCCAGTACTTC
many,TRBV7-8,TRBJ2-5,TRBD2,16,CASSLGLAGGRETQYF,TGTGCCAGCAGCTTAGGGCTAGCGGGGGGGCGAGAGACCCAGTACTTC
few,TRBV7-9,TRBJ1-2,NA,15,CASSSGTKSIYGYTF,TGTGCCAGCAGCTCTGGGACCAAGTCAATCTATGGCTACACCTTC
once,TRBV5-1,TRBJ1-2,NA,13,CASSNDSGSGYTF,TGCGCCAGCAGCAACGACAGCGGTAGTGGCTACACCTTC
NA,TRBV29-1,TRBJ1-1,NA,14,CSVGTVVLGTEAFF,TGCAGCGTCGGGACGGTGGTATTGGGCACTGAAGCTTTCTTT
few,TRBV9,TRBJ2-7,TRBD2,15,CASSGGTSPDYEQYF,TGTGCCAGCAGCGGGGGGACTAGCCCGGACTACGAGCAGTACTTC
many,TRBV7-9,TRBJ1-4,NA,15,CASSLNQGTREKLFF,TGTGCCAGCAGCTTGAACCAGGGGACGCGGGAAAAACTGTTTTTT
few,TRBV2,TRBJ1-5,TRBD1,17,CASSAGTGGYSNQPQHF,TGTGCCAGCAGTGCCGGGACAGGGGGTTACAGCAATCAGCCCCAGCATTTT
once,TRBV10-3,TRBJ1-6,NA,15,CAISFEGGFGSPLHF,TGTGCCATCAGTTTTGAGGGCGGGTTCGGTTCACCCCTCCACTTT
few,TRBV7-9,TRBJ1-2,NA,14,CASSLGSEYYGYTF,TGTGCCAGCAGCTTAGGTTCCGAGTACTATGGCTACACCTTC
many,TRBV29-1,TRBJ1-3,NA,12,CSVHSSGNTIYF,TGCAGCGTCCATAGCTCTGGAAACACCATATATTTT
NA,TRBV7-9,TRBJ2-3,NA,10,CASSGDVGGW,TGTGCCAGCAGCGGCGATGTTGGAGGATGG
few,TRBV24-1,TRBJ2-2,NA,16,CATSETGATNTGELFF,TGTGCCACCAGTGAGACGGGGGCCACGAACACCGGGGAGCTGTTTTTT
once,TRBV7-2,TRBJ1-6,TRBD1,15,CASSFRTGGGSPLHF,TGTGCCAGCAGCTTCCGGACAGGAGGGGGTTCACCCCTCCACTTT
many,TRBV7-2,TRBJ1-2,NA,11,CASSFNYGYTF,TGTGCCAGCAGCTTCAACTATGGCTACACCTTC
NA,TRBV19,TRBJ2-7,TRBD1,16,CASSIMTGMGVYEQYF,TGTGCCAGTAGTATCATGACAGGGATGGGAGTCTACGAGCAGTACTTC
NA,TRBV5-1,TRBJ2-7,TRBD2,13,CASGEAGGDEQYF,TGCGCCAGCGGCGAAGCGGGGGGCGACGAGCAGTACTTC
few,TRBV12-3/TRBV12-4,TRBJ2-5,TRBD1,16,CASSYTRTGLGETQYF,TGTGCCAGCAGTTACACCCGGACAGGGTTAGGGGAGACCCAGTACTTC
NA,TRBV7-9,TRBJ1-6,TRBD1,15,CASSPGTGNNSPLHF,TGTGCCAGCAGCCCCGGGACAGGGAATAATTCACCCCTCCACTTT
few,TRBV2,TRBJ1-1,NA,15,CASSQAAPGNTEAFF,TGCGCCAGCAGCCAAGCCGCCCCGGGCAACACTGAAGCTTTCTTT
many,TRBV15,TRBJ2-5,TRBD2,16,CATSIIRTSGSKTQYF,TGTGCCACCAGCATAATTCGGACTAGCGGGAGCAAGACCCAGTACTTC